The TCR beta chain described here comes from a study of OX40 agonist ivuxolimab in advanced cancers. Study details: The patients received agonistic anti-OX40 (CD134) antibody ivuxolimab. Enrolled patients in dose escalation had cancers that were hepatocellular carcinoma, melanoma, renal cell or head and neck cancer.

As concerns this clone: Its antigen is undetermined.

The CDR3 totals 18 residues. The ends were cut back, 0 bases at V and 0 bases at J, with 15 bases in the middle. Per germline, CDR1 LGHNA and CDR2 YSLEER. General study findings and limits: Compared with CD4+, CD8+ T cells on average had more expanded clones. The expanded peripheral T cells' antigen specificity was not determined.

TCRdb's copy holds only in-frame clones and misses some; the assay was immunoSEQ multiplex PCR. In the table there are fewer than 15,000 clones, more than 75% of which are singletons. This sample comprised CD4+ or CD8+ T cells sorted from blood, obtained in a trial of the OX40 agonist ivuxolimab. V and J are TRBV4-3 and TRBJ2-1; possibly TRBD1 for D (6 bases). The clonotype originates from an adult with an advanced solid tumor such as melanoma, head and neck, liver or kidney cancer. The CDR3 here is CASSQEGARRSSYNEQFF. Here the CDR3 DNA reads TGCGCCAGCAGCCAAGAGGGGGCCAGAAGGAGCTCCTACAATGAGCAGTTCTTC.